This TCR beta chain was retrieved from a study of blood T cell repertoires in COVID-19. For the study at large: Sources were T cells, B-cell-depleted T cells, or PBMCs; the material itself was cDNA or gDNA.

The V end was cut by 5 bases, the J end by 2 bases, with 13 bases between. Per the germline V gene, CDR1 is SGHTA and CDR2 is FQGTGA. The CDR3 runs 16 residues. Produced via immunoSEQ multiplex PCR; TCRdb's table is partial and in-frame only. The sample shows 300,000 to 400,000 clones, approximately 92% of them seen only once. This clonotype originated in a man younger than 30 who had recovered from COVID-19. The chain is built from TRBV7-3 and TRBJ1-6; D uncertain. Sequencing was done on a sample of PBMCs or T cells enriched from blood (not recorded which). The CDR3 is CASSKTSGTYNSPLHF. CDR3 DNA sequence: TGTGCCAGCAGCAAAACCTCCGGGACCTATAATTCACCCCTCCACTTT.